This T cell receptor beta chain came from a study of shared clonotypes between healthy human individuals. Study at large: Ranging from 18 to 49 in age, donors were a couple of women and three men. Study-level points and caveats: Generation of non-shared clonotypes was less probable than generation of clonotypes shared by all four donors.

Data came from immunoSEQ multiplex PCR; TCRdb stores just in-frame clones and leaves some out. The sample lists some 1 million clones, around four fifths occurring once. With respect to this clone: What it binds is not known.

The CDR3 covers 14 residues. Germline V gene data show CDR1 as ENHRY and CDR2 as SYGVKD. V was clipped by 3 bases and J by 7 bases, with 16 bases between them. Source material: memory CD4+ T cells sorted from blood. Specified subset: CD45RA-negative fraction. The genes are TRBV10-3 and TRBJ2-7; D assignment may be TRBD1 or TRBD2 (6 bases each). The sequence was collected from a man aged 18 to 30 in good health. CDR3 DNA sequence: TGTGCCATCAGTGAACAGGGAGGAAAGCAAGAGCAGTACTTC. This sequence encodes CAISEQGGKQEQYF.